What follows is one T cell receptor beta chain and its context. In the study's own analysis: Amplification from reference gene primers served as the basis for estimated nucleated cell counts. Clones were sequenced by immunoSEQ multiplex PCR, and TCRdb holds only the in-frame ones, with some missing. D and trimming were read from the DNA, whereas the V and J calls and clone size are those reported in that table. The sample lists some 260,000 clones, 70% to 85% occurring once. This specimen belongs to a study of blood T cell repertoires in COVID-19. Across the study: Specimens from acute and convalescent COVID-19 originated in the United States, Italy and Spain. The analysed material was cDNA or gDNA that came from T cells, B-cell-depleted T cells, or PBMCs.

Sequenced input: peripheral blood. The TCR comes from a woman aged 35 to 49 with active or convalescent COVID-19.

This chain's CDR3 is CASSSNTKETQYF. The CDR3 DNA is TGTGCCAGCAGCTCAAATACTAAAGAGACCCAGTACTTC. V is TRBV7-3 and J is TRBJ2-5; D is undetermined. Germline CDR1 is SGHTA and CDR2 is FQGTGA. CDR3 length: 13 residues. V lost 4 bases and J 3 bases, leaving 9 bases between the germline ends.